This T cell receptor beta chain was observed in a study of T cells in Graves' hyperthyroidism and ophthalmopathy. Notes on the study in general: Ophthalmopathy cases were set apart from stable hyperthyroidism by a 13 V-J model.

Uncontrolled infection, other autoimmune disease, pregnancy and lactation each barred patients from inclusion. Diagnosing involved the use of clinical symptoms, serum thyroxine and TRAb, thyroid ultrasound and orbital computed tomography. This clonotype was counted between two and nine times. The target antigen is unknown. The germline V gene has CDR1 PRHDT and CDR2 FYEKMQ (reference sequence). The CDR3 contains 15 residues. V was clipped by 3 bases and J by 2 bases; unmatched bases: 6. Amplified TCR beta CDR3 regions derived from RNA transcripts. The HTBI primer set was used in a first-round RT-PCR of the TCR CDR3. TCRdb re-called the multiplex PCR reads through MiXCR, storing one row per CDR3 protein. The sample has a few hundred thousand distinct CDR3 sequences, about 18% seen once.

The sequenced sample was blood. The chain links TRBV13 to TRBJ1-2; 7 bases align to TRBD1. The TCR originated in a man aged 18 to 30 with Graves' ophthalmopathy. CDR3 amino acids: CASSLGQGQNYGYTF. The CDR3 DNA follows: TGTGCCAGCAGCTTGGGGCAGGGACAGAACTATGGCTACACCTTC.